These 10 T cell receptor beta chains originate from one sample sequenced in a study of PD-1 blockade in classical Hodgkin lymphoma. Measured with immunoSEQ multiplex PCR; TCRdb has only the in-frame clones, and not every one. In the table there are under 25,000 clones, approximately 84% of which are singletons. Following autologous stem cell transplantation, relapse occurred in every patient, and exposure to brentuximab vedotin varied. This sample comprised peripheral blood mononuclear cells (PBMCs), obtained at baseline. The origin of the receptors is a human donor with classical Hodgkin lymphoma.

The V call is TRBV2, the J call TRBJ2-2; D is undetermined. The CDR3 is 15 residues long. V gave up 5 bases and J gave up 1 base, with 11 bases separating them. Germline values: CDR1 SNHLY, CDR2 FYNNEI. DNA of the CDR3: TGTGCCAGCAGTTTTTTAGGGCAGAACACCGGGGAGCTGTTTTTT. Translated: CASSFLGQNTGELFF.

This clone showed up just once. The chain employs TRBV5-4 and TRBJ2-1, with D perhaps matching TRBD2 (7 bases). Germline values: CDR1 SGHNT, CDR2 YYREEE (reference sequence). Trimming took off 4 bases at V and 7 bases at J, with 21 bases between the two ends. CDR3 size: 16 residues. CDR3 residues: CASSTPGEGVTNEQFF. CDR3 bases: TGTGCCAGCAGCACTCCAGGGGAGGGCGTTACAAATGAGCAGTTCTTC.

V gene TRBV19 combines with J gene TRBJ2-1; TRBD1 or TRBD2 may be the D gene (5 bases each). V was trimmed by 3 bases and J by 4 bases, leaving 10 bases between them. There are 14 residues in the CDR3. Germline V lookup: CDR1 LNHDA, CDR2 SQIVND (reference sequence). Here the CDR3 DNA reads TGTGCCAGTAGTATCCGGGACGGGTACAATGAGCAGTTCTTC. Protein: CASSIRDGYNEQFF.

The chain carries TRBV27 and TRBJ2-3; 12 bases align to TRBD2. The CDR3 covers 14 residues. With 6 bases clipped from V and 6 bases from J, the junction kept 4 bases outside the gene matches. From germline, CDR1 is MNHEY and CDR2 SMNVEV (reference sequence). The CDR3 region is CASRLAGGHDTQYF. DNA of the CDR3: TGTGCCAGCAGGCTAGCGGGGGGGCACGATACGCAGTATTTT.

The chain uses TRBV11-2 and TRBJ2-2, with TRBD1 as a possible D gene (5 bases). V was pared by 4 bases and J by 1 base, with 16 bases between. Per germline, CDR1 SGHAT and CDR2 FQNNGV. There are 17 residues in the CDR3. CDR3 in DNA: TGTGCCAGCAGCTCCTTCAAGGGGCGCCGGAACACCGGGGAGCTGTTTTTT. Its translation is CASSSFKGRRNTGELFF.

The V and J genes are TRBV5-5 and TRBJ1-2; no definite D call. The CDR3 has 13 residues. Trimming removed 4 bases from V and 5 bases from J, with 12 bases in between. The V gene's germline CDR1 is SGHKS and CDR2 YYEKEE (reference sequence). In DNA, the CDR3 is TGTGCCAGCAGCCCCTGGACTCAGTATGGCTACACCTTC. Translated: CASSPWTQYGYTF. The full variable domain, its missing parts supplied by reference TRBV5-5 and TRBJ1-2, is DAGVTQSPTHLIKTRGQQVTLRCSPISGHKSVSWYQQVLGQGPQFIFQYYEKEERGRGNFPDRFSARQFPNYSSELNVNALLLGDSALYLCASSPWTQYGYTFGSGTRLTVV.

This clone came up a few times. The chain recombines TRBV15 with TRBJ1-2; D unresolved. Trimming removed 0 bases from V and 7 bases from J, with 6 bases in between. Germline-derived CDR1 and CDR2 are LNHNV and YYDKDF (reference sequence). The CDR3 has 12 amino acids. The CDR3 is CATSREGRGYTF. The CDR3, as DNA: TGTGCCACCAGCAGAGAGGGCCGTGGCTACACCTTC.

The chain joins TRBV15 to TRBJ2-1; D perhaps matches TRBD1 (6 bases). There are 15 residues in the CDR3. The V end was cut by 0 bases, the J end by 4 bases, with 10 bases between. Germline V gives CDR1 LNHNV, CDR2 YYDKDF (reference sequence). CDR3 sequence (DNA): TGTGCCACCAGCAGAGACAGGGGTGAATACAATGAGCAGTTCTTC. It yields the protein CATSRDRGEYNEQFF. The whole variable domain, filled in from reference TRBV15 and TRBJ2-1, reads DAMVIQNPRYQVTQFGKPVTLSCSQTLNHNVMYWYQQKSSQAPKLLFHYYDKDFNNEADTPDNFQSRRPNTSFCFLDIRSPGLGDTAMYLCATSRDRGEYNEQFFGPGTRLTVL.

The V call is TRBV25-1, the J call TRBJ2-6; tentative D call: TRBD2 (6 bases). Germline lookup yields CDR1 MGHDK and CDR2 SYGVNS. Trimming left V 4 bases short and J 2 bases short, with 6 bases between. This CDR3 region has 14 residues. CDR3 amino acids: CASSGGAGANVLTF. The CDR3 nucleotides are TGTGCCAGCAGTGGGGGGGCTGGGGCCAACGTCCTGACTTTC.

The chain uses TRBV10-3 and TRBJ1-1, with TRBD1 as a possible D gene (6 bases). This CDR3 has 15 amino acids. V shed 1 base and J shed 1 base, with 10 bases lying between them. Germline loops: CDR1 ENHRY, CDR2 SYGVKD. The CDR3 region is CAISEWADRNTEAFF. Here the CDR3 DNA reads TGTGCCATCAGTGAGTGGGCGGACAGGAACACTGAAGCTTTCTTT.